The 17 T cell receptor beta chains in this list originate from one sample, sequenced in a study of breast tumors, draining lymph nodes, adjacent tissues. One entry per CDR3 protein results from TCRdb running MiXCR on the multiplex PCR reads. The data show tens of thousands of distinct CDR3 sequences, around 28% seen once. Axillary draining lymph nodes of breast cancer patients supplied the node samples. The sample taken for sequencing was axillary lymph node tissue. The receptors were gathered from a female donor with breast cancer. Some clones in this sample may be carry-over from other donors' samples.

V gene TRBV20-1 combines with J gene TRBJ1-5; 10 nucleotides align to TRBD1. From germline, CDR1 is DFQATT and CDR2 SNEGSKA (reference sequence). J was trimmed by 9 bases and V by 6 bases; bases with no gene match: 8. The CDR3 covers 13 residues. The CDR3 DNA follows: TGCAGTGCGCCCCCGGGACAGGGGATGCCCCAGCATTTT. Translation gives CSAPPGQGMPQHF.

With regard to this clonotype: Sequence at one end of the junction differs from germline and may be a read error. The rearrangement links TRBV20-1 to TRBJ2-7, with no clear D. Germline assignment: CDR1 DFQATT and CDR2 SNEGSKA (reference sequence). This CDR3 has 11 amino acids. The DNA of the CDR3 is TGCAGTGCTAGGTCCTCCCACGAGCAGTCCTTC. Protein product: CSARSSHEQSF.

A word on this clonotype: At one end the junction does not follow the germline gene, possibly because of a read error. The rearrangement uses TRBV5-6 and TRBJ2-7, with a weak D call TRBD2 (5 bases). The CDR3 covers 11 residues. CDR1 is SGHDT and CDR2 is YYEEEE in the germline V gene. The CDR3 DNA sequence: TGTGCCAGCAGCCTAGACTACGAGCGGTACTTC. Translation: CASSLDYERYF.

This clonotype was observed many times. The chain links TRBV20-1 to TRBJ2-5, with TRBD2 matching 14 bases. Germline V gives CDR1 DFQATT, CDR2 SNEGSKA (reference sequence). This CDR3 has 13 amino acids. The chain's CDR3 is CRGLAGVRETQYF. DNA of the CDR3: TGCAGGGGACTAGCGGGAGTTCGGGAGACCCAGTACTTC.

This clonotype was seen many times. The V call is TRBV5-8, the J call TRBJ2-3; D is ambiguous. CDR1 and CDR2 (germline): SGHTS, YDEGEE. Trimming left V 2 bases short and J 4 bases short, with 11 bases between. The CDR3 consists of 14 residues. CDR3 sequence (DNA): TGTGCCAGCAGCTTCGTAGGTCCTGCAGATACGCAGTATTTT. This translates into CASSFVGPADTQYF.

This clonotype was observed many times. The chain joins TRBV19 to TRBJ2-3; D may be TRBD2 (6 bases). This CDR3 is 16 amino acids long. Trimming left V 4 bases short and J 5 bases short, with 19 bases between. Per germline, CDR1 LNHDA and CDR2 SQIVND (reference sequence). Written as DNA, the CDR3 is TGTGCCAGTAGTACCCCGGGACTGGGTCTGCTAGATACGCAGTATTTT. It yields the protein CASSTPGLGLLDTQYF.

This clonotype was picked up a small number of times. The chain combines TRBV29-1 with TRBJ1-1, with D unresolved. Germline CDR1 is SQVTM and CDR2 is ANQGSEA. The CDR3 length is 14 residues. Trimming pared 6 bases from V and 1 base from J, leaving 15 bases between. CDR3 loop: CSVTLGRSNTEAFF. In DNA, the CDR3 is TGCAGCGTGACTCTAGGGCGGTCGAACACTGAAGCTTTCTTT.

The V call is TRBV25-1, the J call TRBJ2-7; 15 nucleotides line up with TRBD2. From germline, CDR1 is MGHDK and CDR2 SYGVNS. V lost 5 bases and J lost 5; bases outside the gene matches: 10. This CDR3 is built from 17 residues. This chain's CDR3 is CASSLDGTSGRRDEQYF. Here the CDR3 DNA reads TGTGCCAGCAGTCTAGACGGGACTAGCGGGAGGCGTGACGAGCAGTACTTC.

This clonotype was picked up many times. The V gene is TRBV7-8, the J gene TRBJ1-5; 7 bases map to TRBD1. Trimming cost V 4 bases and J 6 bases; bases outside gene matches: 15. CDR1 SGHVS and CDR2 FQNEAQ come from the germline V gene. The CDR3 is 17 residues long. CDR3 in amino acids: CASSSSGRQGVGQPQHF. CDR3 nucleotides: TGTGCCAGCAGCTCGAGTGGGAGACAGGGCGTTGGTCAGCCCCAGCATTTT.

This clonotype was counted many times. This chain joins TRBV20-1 and TRBJ2-1, with 12 positions matching TRBD2. There are 13 residues in the CDR3. V was clipped by 3 bases and J by 12 bases; unmatched bases: 6. Germline V gives CDR1 DFQATT, CDR2 SNEGSKA (reference sequence). CDR3 region: CSASPSGRGWQFF. The CDR3 region has the DNA TGCAGTGCTAGCCCTAGCGGGAGGGGGTGGCAGTTCTTC.

This clonotype showed up many times. The chain couples TRBV10-3 to TRBJ1-5; weak D call: TRBD1 (5 bases). The germline V gene encodes CDR1 ENHRY and CDR2 SYGVKD. The V end was cut by 4 bases, the J end by 3 bases, with 13 bases between. CDR3 length: 15 amino acids. This CDR3 is CAISGQGLPNQPQHF. The CDR3 region has the DNA TGTGCCATCAGTGGGCAGGGCCTTCCCAATCAGCCCCAGCATTTT.

This clonotype occurred a few times. This chain links TRBV5-4 with TRBJ2-1; D possibly corresponds to TRBD2 (6 bases). The CDR3 has 14 residues. The germline CDR1 and CDR2 sequences are SGHNT and YYREEE (reference sequence). V lost 0 bases to trimming and J lost 6 bases, with 10 bases between them. The DNA of the CDR3 is TGTGCCAGCAGCTTGGAGACTAGTACCAATGAGCAGTTCTTC. This sequence encodes CASSLETSTNEQFF.

A note on this clonotype: This could be a read error, since a much larger clone is one nucleotide away. The gene calls are TRBV11-2 and TRBJ2-1; perhaps TRBD2 as D (5 bases). The CDR3 is 16 residues long. Trimming took 0 bases from V and 4 from J, leaving 13 bases between them. The germline V gene encodes CDR1 SGHAT and CDR2 FQNNGV. For the CDR3, the DNA is TGTGCCAGCAGCTTAGATTCGAGGGCGCCTTACAATGAGCAGTTCTTC. Its translation is CASSLDSRAPYNEQFF.

J is TRBJ1-2 and V is TRBV5-8, with 7 bases identical to TRBD1. The V gene's germline CDR1 is SGHTS and CDR2 YDEGEE. J lost 8 bases, V lost 4 bases, and 11 bases had no gene match. The CDR3 spans 14 residues. CDR3: CASSPTGQQSGYTF. The CDR3 nucleotides are TGTGCCAGCAGCCCCACGGGACAGCAGTCCGGCTACACCTTC.

The gene calls are TRBV14 and TRBJ1-6, with 8 bases matching TRBD1. J was trimmed by 8 bases and V by 1 base; bases with no gene match: 4. There are 15 residues in the CDR3. The V gene's germline CDR1 is SGHDN and CDR2 FVKESK. The CDR3 DNA reads TGTGCCAGCAGCCAAGTGGACAGGGTCTATTCACCCCTCCACTTT. This sequence encodes CASSQVDRVYSPLHF.

This clonotype was seen a few times. This chain's CDR3 is CATSAGTGGNYGYTF. The CDR3 DNA is TGTGCCACCAGTGCTGGGACAGGGGGCAATTATGGCTACACCTTC. The chain links TRBV24-1 to TRBJ1-2; 12 positions match TRBD1. Germline CDR1 and CDR2: KGHDR and SFDVKD. With V trimmed by 5 bases and J by 5 bases, 5 bases remained unmatched. This CDR3 region has 15 residues.

This clonotype has a handful of counts. This chain joins TRBV27 and TRBJ2-3; D may be TRBD1 (6 bases). This CDR3 has 17 residues. V gave up 6 bases and J gave up 1 base, with 20 bases separating them. Per the germline V gene, CDR1 is MNHEY and CDR2 is SMNVEV (reference sequence). The CDR3 bases are TGTGCCAGCAGATCAACAGGGCCCGGATGGGGCACAGATACGCAGTATTTT. Translating gives CASRSTGPGWGTDTQYF.